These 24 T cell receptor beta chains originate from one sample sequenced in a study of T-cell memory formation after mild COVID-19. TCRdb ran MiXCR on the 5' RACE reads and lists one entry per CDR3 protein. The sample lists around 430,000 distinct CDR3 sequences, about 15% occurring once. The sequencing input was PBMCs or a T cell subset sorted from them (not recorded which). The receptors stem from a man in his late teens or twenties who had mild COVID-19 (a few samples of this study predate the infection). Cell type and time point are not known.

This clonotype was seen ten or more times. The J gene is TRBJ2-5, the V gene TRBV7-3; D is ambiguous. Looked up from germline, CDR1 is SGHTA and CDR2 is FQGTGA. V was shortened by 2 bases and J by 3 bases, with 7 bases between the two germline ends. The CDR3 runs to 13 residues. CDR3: CASSLGPEETQYF. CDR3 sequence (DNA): TGTGCCAGCAGCTTAGGTCCAGAAGAGACCCAGTACTTC.

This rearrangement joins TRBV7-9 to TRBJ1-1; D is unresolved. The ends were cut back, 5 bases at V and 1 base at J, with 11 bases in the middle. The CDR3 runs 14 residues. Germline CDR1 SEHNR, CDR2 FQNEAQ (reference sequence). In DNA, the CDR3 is TGTGCCAGCAGCCCTCTTCCGGGGAACACTGAAGCTTTCTTT. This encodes CASSPLPGNTEAFF.

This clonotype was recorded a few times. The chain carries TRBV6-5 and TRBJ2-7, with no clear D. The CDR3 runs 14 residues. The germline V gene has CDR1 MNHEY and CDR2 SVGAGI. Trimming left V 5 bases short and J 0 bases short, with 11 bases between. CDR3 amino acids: CASSAGTPSYEQYF. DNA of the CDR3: TGTGCCAGCAGTGCCGGTACTCCCTCCTACGAGCAGTACTTC.

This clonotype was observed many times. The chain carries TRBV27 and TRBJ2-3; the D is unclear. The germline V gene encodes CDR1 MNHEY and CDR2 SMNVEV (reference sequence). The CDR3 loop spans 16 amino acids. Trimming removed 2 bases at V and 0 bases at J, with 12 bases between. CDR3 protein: CASSLLGGTSTDTQYF. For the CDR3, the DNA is TGTGCCAGCAGTTTACTAGGCGGAACTAGCACAGATACGCAGTATTTT.

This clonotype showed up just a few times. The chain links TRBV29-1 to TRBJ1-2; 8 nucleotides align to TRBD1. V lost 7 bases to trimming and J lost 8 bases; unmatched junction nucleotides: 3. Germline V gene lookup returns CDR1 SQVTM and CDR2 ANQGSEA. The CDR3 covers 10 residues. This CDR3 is CSAGQGGYTF. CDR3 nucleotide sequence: TGCAGCGCCGGACAGGGAGGCTACACCTTC.

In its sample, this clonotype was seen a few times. DNA of the CDR3: TGTGCCAGCAGCCAAGATACCCGGACAGGGGGGAAAGATACGCAGTATTTT. Its protein is CASSQDTRTGGKDTQYF. The chain combines TRBV3-1 with TRBJ2-3, with TRBD1 matching 10 bases. CDR3 length equals 17 residues. Germline-derived CDR1 and CDR2 are LGHDT and YNNKEL (reference sequence). V lost 0 bases and J lost 5; bases outside the gene matches: 8.

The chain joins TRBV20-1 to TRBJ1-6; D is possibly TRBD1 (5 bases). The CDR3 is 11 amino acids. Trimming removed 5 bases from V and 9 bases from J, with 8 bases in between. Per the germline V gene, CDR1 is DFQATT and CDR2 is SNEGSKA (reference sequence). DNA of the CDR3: TGCAGTGCTGGGAGGGGTTCACCCCTCCACTTT. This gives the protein CSAGRGSPLHF.

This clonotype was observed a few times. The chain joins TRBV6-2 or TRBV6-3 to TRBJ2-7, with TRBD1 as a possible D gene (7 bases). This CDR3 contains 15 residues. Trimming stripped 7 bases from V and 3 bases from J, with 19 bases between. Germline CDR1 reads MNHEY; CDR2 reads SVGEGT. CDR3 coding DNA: TGTGCCAGCACCATAGGACAGGAGGGAGGCTACGAGCAGTACGTC. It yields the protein CASTIGQEGGYEQYV.

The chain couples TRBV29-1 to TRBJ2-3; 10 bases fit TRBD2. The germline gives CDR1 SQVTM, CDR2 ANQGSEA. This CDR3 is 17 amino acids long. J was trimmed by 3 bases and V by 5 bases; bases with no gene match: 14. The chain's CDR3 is CSVYWASGGMETDTQYF. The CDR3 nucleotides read TGCAGCGTTTATTGGGCTAGCGGGGGCATGGAGACAGATACGCAGTATTTT.

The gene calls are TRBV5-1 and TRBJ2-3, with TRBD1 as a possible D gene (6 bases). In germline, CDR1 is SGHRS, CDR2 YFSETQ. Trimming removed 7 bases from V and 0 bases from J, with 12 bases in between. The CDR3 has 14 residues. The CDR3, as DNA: TGCGCCAGCGCACCAGGGGCTAGCACAGATACGCAGTATTTT. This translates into CASAPGASTDTQYF.

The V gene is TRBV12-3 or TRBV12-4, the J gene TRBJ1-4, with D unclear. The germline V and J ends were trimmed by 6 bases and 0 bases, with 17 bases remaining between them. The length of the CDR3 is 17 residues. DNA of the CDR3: TGTGCCAGCAGCCAATTCCAGGCGGATGCAACTAATGAAAAACTGTTTTTT. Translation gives CASSQFQADATNEKLFF.

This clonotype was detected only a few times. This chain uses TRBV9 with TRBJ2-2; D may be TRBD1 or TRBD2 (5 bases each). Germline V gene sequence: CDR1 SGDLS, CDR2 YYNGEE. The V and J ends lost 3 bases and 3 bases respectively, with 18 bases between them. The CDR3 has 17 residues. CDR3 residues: CASSERGSLGDTGELFF. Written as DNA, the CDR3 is TGTGCCAGCAGCGAGAGGGGAAGTCTGGGGGACACCGGGGAGCTGTTTTTT. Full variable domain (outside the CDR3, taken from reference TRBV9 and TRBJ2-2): DSGVTQTPKHLITATGQRVTLRCSPRSGDLSVYWYQQSLDQGLQFLIQYYNGEERAKGNILERFSAQQFPDLHSELNLSSLELGDSALYFCASSERGSLGDTGELFFGEGSRLTVL.

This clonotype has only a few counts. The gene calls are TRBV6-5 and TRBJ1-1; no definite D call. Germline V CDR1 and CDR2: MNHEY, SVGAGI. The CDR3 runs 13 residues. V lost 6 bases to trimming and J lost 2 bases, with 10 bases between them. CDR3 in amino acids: CASRPRGNTEAFF. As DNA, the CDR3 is TGTGCCAGCAGGCCCCGGGGAAACACTGAAGCTTTCTTT.

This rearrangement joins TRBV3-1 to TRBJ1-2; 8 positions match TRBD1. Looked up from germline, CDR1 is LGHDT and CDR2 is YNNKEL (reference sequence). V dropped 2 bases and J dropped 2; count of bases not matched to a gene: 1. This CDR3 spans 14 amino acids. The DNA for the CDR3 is TGTGCCAGCAGCCAAAGGACAGGGAACTATGGCTACACCTTC. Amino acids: CASSQRTGNYGYTF.

CDR3 region: CSAPAPRQGNTEAFF. For the CDR3, the DNA is TGCAGTGCTCCAGCACCAAGACAGGGGAACACTGAAGCTTTCTTT. The V call is TRBV20-1, the J call TRBJ1-1, with TRBD1 identical over 7 bases. The germline V gene encodes CDR1 DFQATT and CDR2 SNEGSKA (reference sequence). The trim removed 5 bases at V and 1 base at J, leaving 10 bases unmatched. The CDR3 has 15 amino acids.

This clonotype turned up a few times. The CDR3 loop reads CSARERGIGDTQYF. Written as DNA, the CDR3 is TGCAGTGCTAGAGAACGGGGCATTGGGGATACGCAGTATTTT. The chain recombines TRBV20-1 with TRBJ2-3, with D perhaps matching TRBD1 or TRBD2 (5 bases each). The V end lost 0 bases, the J end lost 6 bases, and 13 bases lay between the germline ends. CDR1 is DFQATT and CDR2 is SNEGSKA in the germline V gene (reference sequence). The CDR3 extends over 14 amino acids.

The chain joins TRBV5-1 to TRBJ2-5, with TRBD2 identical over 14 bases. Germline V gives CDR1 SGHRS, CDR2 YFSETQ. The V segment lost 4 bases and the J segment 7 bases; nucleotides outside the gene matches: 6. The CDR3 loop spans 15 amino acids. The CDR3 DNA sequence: TGCGCCAGCAGCAACGGACTAGCGGGGGGCGGGACCCAGTACTTC. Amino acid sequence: CASSNGLAGGGTQYF. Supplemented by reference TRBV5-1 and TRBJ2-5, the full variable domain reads KAGVTQTPRYLIKTRGQQVTLSCSPISGHRSVSWYQQTPGQGLQFLFEYFSETQRNKGNFPGRFSGRQFSNSRSEMNVSTLELGDSALYLCASSNGLAGGGTQYFGPGTRLLVL.

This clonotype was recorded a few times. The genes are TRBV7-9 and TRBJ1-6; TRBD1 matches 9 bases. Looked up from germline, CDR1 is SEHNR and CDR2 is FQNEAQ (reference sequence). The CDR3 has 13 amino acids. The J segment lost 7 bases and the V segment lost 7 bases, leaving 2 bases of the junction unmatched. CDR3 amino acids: CASTDRGNSPLHF. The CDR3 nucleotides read TGTGCCAGCACTGACAGGGGGAATTCACCCCTCCACTTT. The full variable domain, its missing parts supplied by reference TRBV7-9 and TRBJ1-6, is DTGVSQNPRHKITKRGQNVTFRCDPISEHNRLYWYRQTLGQGPEFLTYFQNEAQLEKSRLLSDRFSAERPKGSFSTLEIQRTEQGDSAMYLCASTDRGNSPLHFGNGTRLTVT.

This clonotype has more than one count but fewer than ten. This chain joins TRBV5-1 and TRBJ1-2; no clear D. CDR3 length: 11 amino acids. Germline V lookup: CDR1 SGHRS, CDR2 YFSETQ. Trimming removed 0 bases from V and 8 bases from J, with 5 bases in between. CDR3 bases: TGCGCCAGCAGCTTGGAGGACGGCTACACCTTC. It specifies CASSLEDGYTF.

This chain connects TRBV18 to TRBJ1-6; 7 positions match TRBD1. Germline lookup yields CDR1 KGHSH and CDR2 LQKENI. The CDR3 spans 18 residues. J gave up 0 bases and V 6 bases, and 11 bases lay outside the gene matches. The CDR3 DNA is TGTGCCAGCTCCCTCGGGACAGTCCAAAGCTCCTATAATTCACCCCTCCACTTT. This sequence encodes CASSLGTVQSSYNSPLHF.

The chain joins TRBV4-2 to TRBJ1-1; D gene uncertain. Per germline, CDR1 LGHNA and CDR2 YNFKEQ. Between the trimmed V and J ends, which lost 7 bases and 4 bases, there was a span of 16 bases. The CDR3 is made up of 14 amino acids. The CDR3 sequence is CASTAGPLGTEAFF. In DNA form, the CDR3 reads TGTGCCAGCACCGCCGGGCCGTTGGGCACTGAAGCTTTCTTT.

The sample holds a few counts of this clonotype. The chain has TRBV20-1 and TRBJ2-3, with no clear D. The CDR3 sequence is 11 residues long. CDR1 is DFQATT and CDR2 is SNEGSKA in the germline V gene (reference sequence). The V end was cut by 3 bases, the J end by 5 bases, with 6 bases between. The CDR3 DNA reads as TGCAGTGCTAGTCTCCAAGATACGCAGTATTTT. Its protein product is CSASLQDTQYF.

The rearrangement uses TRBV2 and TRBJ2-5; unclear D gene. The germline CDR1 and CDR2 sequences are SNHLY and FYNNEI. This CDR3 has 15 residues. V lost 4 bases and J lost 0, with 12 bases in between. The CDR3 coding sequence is TGTGCCAGCAGTGGTAGCCAAGTGTACCAAGAGACCCAGTACTTC. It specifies CASSGSQVYQETQYF.

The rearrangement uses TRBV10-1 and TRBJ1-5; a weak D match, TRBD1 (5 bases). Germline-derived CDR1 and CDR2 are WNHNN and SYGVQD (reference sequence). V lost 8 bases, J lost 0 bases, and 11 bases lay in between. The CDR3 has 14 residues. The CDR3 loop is CASGGRASNQPQHF. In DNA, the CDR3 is TGCGCCAGCGGAGGCAGGGCTAGCAATCAGCCCCAGCATTTT.